This T cell receptor (beta chain) is from a study of CD8 T cells in Susac syndrome (dated 2019 in TCRdb). The study in broad terms: The study used repertoire sequencing to test whether antigen drove CD8+ T cell activation and differentiation in Susac syndrome. Paper-wide results and their limitations: The study acknowledged that relatively few individuals were included in the TCR sequencing and HLA analysis.

Peripheral blood CD8+ and CD4+ T cells from healthy donors, Susac syndrome patients and multiple sclerosis patients were profiled using high-throughput TCR beta sequencing. Healthy donors were included as age- and sex-matched controls. Bulk CD8+ and CD4+ T cells were purified by magnetic negative isolation, whereas CD8+ TEMRA cells were enriched by FACS. Blood was drawn into EDTA tubes, processed within 24 hours, and PBMCs were isolated by density gradient centrifugation. PBMCs intended for TCR sequencing were cryopreserved in liquid nitrogen and were subsequently thawed in a 37 degrees C water bath. The sorted or isolated CD4+, CD8+ and CD8+ TEMRA cells had a purity of 90% or higher. RNA was extracted with the RNeasy kit and roughly 0.45 to 1 ug was reverse transcribed using random hexamers. The immunoSEQ multiplex PCR assay, covering 54 Vbeta and 13 Jbeta segments, was used to amplify TCR beta CDR3 regions. PCR amplification bias was corrected using a synthetic template baseline for primer optimization and computational correction. In the authors' own workflow: Reads were assigned to V, D and J genes according to IMGT and analyzed in immunoSEQ Analyzer, with only productive sequences retained. Clonality was calculated as one minus the Shannon entropy normalized by log2 of the number of productive unique sequences. For each patient and control, public and private clones were evaluated among the 100 most prevalent clones. Clones were defined as Susac-specific if absent from the healthy and MS cohorts, from 900 to 1,300 published viral clones and from other ImmuneACCESS disease sequences. TCRdb reprocessed the public reads (quality trimming at Q25 with fastp, clone calling with MiXCR) and kept in-frame beta chains. Identical CDR3 proteins give one entry, which carries the most common genes and DNA. V and J calls and clone size were set by TCRdb, not the authors. This sample holds 150,000 to 200,000 distinct CDR3 sequences; 90% to 95% were observed only once. The ten most abundant clones make up approximately 0.075% of the sample.

Details on this clonotype: This clone's antigen is unknown. Base qualities are not at hand, and no much larger clone is one base apart.

V is trimmed back by 1 base and J by 4 bases, and the junction contains 7 bases that no gene match accounts for. CDR1 and CDR2, looked up from the germline V gene (reference sequence), are DFQATT and SNEGSKA. From its cysteine to its phenylalanine, the CDR3 spans 14 amino acids. Only CDR3 DNA is held: 42 bases, read in frame from base 1. The receptor chain draws on TRBV20-1 and TRBJ2-7, with TRBD2 matching 7 junction bases. Sequenced material: CD4+ T cells from PBMCs. The sequence was collected from a human donor in good health. The CDR3 reads as follows: CSARGQRGTYEQYF. The bases read TGCAGTGCTAGAGGTCAGCGGGGAACGTACGAGCAGTACTTC.